The next 11 T cell receptor beta chains were all read from a single sample in a study of cytomegalovirus exposure and HLA in healthy donors. The primer mix had 60 Vbeta and 13 Jbeta primers. Using immunoSEQ multiplex PCR, the repertoire was profiled, and TCRdb retains in-frame clones only, with some absent. The table includes about 110,000 clones, 74% detected once. Sequencing was done on a sample of PBMCs. Every receptor here comes from a man aged 50 to 60 in good health and CMV-seropositive.

The V call is TRBV5-6, the J call TRBJ1-2, with a tentative D call TRBD1 (5 bases). The length of the CDR3 is 11 residues. Deletions cut 5 bases from V and 7 bases from J, with 9 bases between. Per germline, CDR1 SGHDT and CDR2 YYEEEE. In DNA form, the CDR3 reads TGTGCCAGCAGGGGTAGGGGTGGCTACACCTTC. Residues: CASRGRGGYTF.

The chain combines TRBV2 with TRBJ1-2; D unclear. Germline CDR1 reads SNHLY; CDR2 reads FYNNEI. The CDR3 sequence is 12 residues long. Trimming removed 8 bases at V and 8 bases at J, with 15 bases between. The CDR3 nucleotides read TGTGCCAGCCGTCCGGATGGGGAGGGCTACACCTTC. This translates into CASRPDGEGYTF.

This rearrangement joins TRBV6-1 to TRBJ2-1; 9 bases align to TRBD1. With V trimmed by 7 bases and J by 6 bases, 4 bases remained unmatched. This CDR3 spans 13 amino acids. CDR1 and CDR2 (germline): MNHNS, SASEGT. CDR3 sequence (DNA): TGTGCCAGCATACAGGGGGCGGTCAATGAGCAGTTCTTC. Translation: CASIQGAVNEQFF.

The chain links TRBV4-1 to TRBJ2-7; D perhaps matches TRBD2 (5 bases). Germline CDR1 reads MGHRA; CDR2 reads YSYEKL. This CDR3 has 14 amino acids. The germline V and J ends were trimmed by 5 bases and 5 bases, with 16 bases remaining between them. As DNA, the CDR3 is TGCGCCAGCAGCAGAGCGGATTTGTCCCACGAGCAGTACTTC. Amino acid sequence: CASSRADLSHEQYF.

The chain recombines TRBV7-6 with TRBJ1-1; a possible D gene is TRBD1 (6 bases). V lost 5 bases to trimming and J lost 7 bases, with 14 bases between them. The CDR3 runs 13 residues. CDR1 is SGHVS and CDR2 is FNYEAQ in the germline V gene. DNA for the CDR3: TGTGCCAGCAGCAAAGACAGGTCAGATGAAGCTTTCTTT. Translated, it gives CASSKDRSDEAFF.

The chain links TRBV7-2 to TRBJ2-1; 11 nucleotides line up with TRBD2. Germline CDR1 is SGHTA and CDR2 is FQGNSA. There are 17 residues in the CDR3. Unmatched junction bases numbered 16, after V lost 5 bases and J lost 10 bases. The CDR3 DNA reads TGTGCCAGCAGCCCAGCGAAGGGACCGGGACTAGCGGCCGAGCAGTTCTTC. This sequence encodes CASSPAKGPGLAAEQFF.

The chain combines TRBV2 with TRBJ1-1, with D perhaps matching TRBD1 (5 bases). This CDR3 is 13 amino acids long. Germline V gene sequence: CDR1 SNHLY, CDR2 FYNNEI. Trimming took 8 bases from V and 5 from J, leaving 15 bases between them. CDR3 residues: CASLTVGRTEAFF. Here the CDR3 DNA reads TGTGCCAGCTTAACGGTGGGGCGGACTGAAGCTTTCTTT.

The V call is TRBV5-1, the J call TRBJ2-2; 11 bases map to TRBD2. Germline V lookup: CDR1 SGHRS, CDR2 YFSETQ. V was clipped by 2 bases and J by 4 bases; unmatched bases: 1. The CDR3 extends over 15 amino acids. The CDR3 bases are TGCGCCAGCAGCTTCGGGACTAGCGGCACCGGGGAGCTGTTTTTT. Its translation: CASSFGTSGTGELFF.

The genes are TRBV7-2 and TRBJ1-5; 8 nucleotides align to TRBD1. Per germline, CDR1 SGHTA and CDR2 FQGNSA. J lost 6 bases, V lost 3 bases, and 7 bases had no gene match. CDR3 length: 15 amino acids. CDR3 amino acids: CASSLGDRWGQPQHF. CDR3 bases: TGTGCCAGCAGCTTGGGGGACAGGTGGGGTCAGCCCCAGCATTTT.

The chain links TRBV2 to TRBJ2-6; 12 nucleotides match TRBD1. This CDR3 is built from 19 residues. Germline trimming cut 6 bases from V and 4 bases from J; bases unmatched to any gene: 13. Per germline, CDR1 SNHLY and CDR2 FYNNEI. The DNA of the CDR3 is TGTGCCAGCAGGAGACTTCCGGGACAGGGGGCGCACGGGGCCAACGTCCTGACTTTC. This gives the protein CASRRLPGQGAHGANVLTF.

The chain combines TRBV6-5 with TRBJ2-3, with D possibly being TRBD1 (6 bases). V lost 5 bases and J lost 2, with 8 bases in between. There are 13 residues in the CDR3. Germline CDR1 MNHEY, CDR2 SVGAGI. The CDR3 protein is CASSRGFTDTQYF. DNA for the CDR3: TGTGCCAGCAGTAGGGGGTTCACAGATACGCAGTATTTT.